This T cell receptor beta chain was observed in a study of a mutant IDH1 vaccine in newly diagnosed glioma. General study findings and limits: In around 93% of patients, immune responses induced by the vaccine occurred.

Described time point: week 23, last vaccination. Doses consisted of 300 ug of mutant IDH1 20-mer peptide each, paired with topical imiquimod. Repertoires were generated with immunoSEQ multiplex PCR, while TCRdb's copy carries only in-frame clones and drops some. The table includes roughly 74,000 clones, almost 85% detected once. With 4 bases clipped from V and 5 bases from J, the junction kept 8 bases outside the gene matches. Per germline, CDR1 SGHTS and CDR2 YDEGEE. The CDR3 is made up of 15 amino acids. Turning to this clone: The antigen is not known.

The TCR comes from a man between 25 and 39 years old with glioma. Some clones in this sample may be carry-over from other donors' samples. The V and J genes are TRBV5-8 and TRBJ1-2, with 10 positions matching TRBD1. The specimen was PBMCs, collected from a glioma patient whose treatment included an IDH1 peptide vaccine. CDR3 in amino acids: CASSDRGRGRYGYTF. In DNA, the CDR3 is TGTGCCAGCAGCGACAGGGGGCGAGGACGATATGGCTACACCTTC.